These 15 T cell receptor beta chains were sequenced from one sample in a study of Ad26.COV2.S vaccination and SARS-CoV-2 variants. Clones were sequenced by immunoSEQ multiplex PCR, and TCRdb holds only the in-frame ones, with some missing. Altogether 320,000 or so clones are present, about nine tenths being singletons, with the ten largest covering around 5.5%. Sample treatment: approximately 18 received Ad26.COV2.S at low or high dose, single or two shots; several received placebo; per-sample allocation not given. Samples were taken on day 63 after the first vaccine or placebo injection. The starting material was peripheral blood, obtained in a trial of Ad26.COV2.S vaccine versus placebo. These receptors all come from a person aged 18-60 years who received the Ad26.COV2.S COVID-19 vaccine or a placebo.

This chain links TRBV5-6 with TRBJ2-7; maybe TRBD2 (5 bases). Germline values: CDR1 SGHDT, CDR2 YYEEEE. Trimming took off 1 base at V and 0 bases at J, with 14 bases between the two ends. The CDR3 sequence is 16 residues long. The CDR3: CASSLLVGLISYEQYF. CDR3 sequence (DNA): TGTGCCAGCAGCTTGCTGGTAGGACTGATCTCCTACGAGCAGTACTTC.

This chain joins TRBV12-5 and TRBJ1-4; 9 bases are a match to TRBD1. The CDR3 consists of 19 residues. The ends lost 0 bases at V and 7 bases at J; junction bases unmatched: 15. The germline gives CDR1 LGHNT, CDR2 FRNRAP. The CDR3 loop reads CASGLVLGDYHRGPEKLFF. The CDR3 bases are TGTGCTAGTGGTTTGGTACTAGGGGATTACCACAGGGGGCCTGAAAAACTGTTTTTT.

This chain links TRBV30 with TRBJ1-1; D possibly corresponds to TRBD1 (6 bases). Germline-derived CDR1 and CDR2 are GTSNPN and SVGIG (reference sequence). Trimming stripped 5 bases from V and 1 base from J, with 11 bases between. The CDR3 has 13 residues. DNA for the CDR3: TGTGCCTGGGGCAAAGGGGGGAACACTGAAGCTTTCTTT. This translates into CAWGKGGNTEAFF.

The chain couples TRBV11-2 to TRBJ2-1, with TRBD2 matching 9 bases. CDR1 and CDR2 from the germline V gene are SGHAT and FQNNGV. This CDR3 contains 16 residues. V shed 7 bases, J shed 5 bases, and the junction held 12 bases outside the gene matches. This CDR3 reads CASNAQWLAGNNEQFF. The CDR3 DNA reads TGTGCCAGCAACGCCCAGTGGCTAGCGGGGAACAATGAGCAGTTCTTC. The full variable domain, with the rest looked up from reference TRBV11-2 and TRBJ2-1, is EAGVAQSPRYKIIEKRQSVAFWCNPISGHATLYWYQQILGQGPKLLIQFQNNGVVDDSQLPKDRFSAERLKGVDSTLKIQPAKLEDSAVYLCASNAQWLAGNNEQFFGPGTRLTVL.

The V gene is TRBV30, the J gene TRBJ1-4, with D hard to call. The V end lost 5 bases, the J end lost 0 bases, and 10 bases lay between the germline ends. Germline-derived CDR1 and CDR2 are GTSNPN and SVGIG (reference sequence). This CDR3 is 14 amino acids long. CDR3 sequence: CAWRYRATNEKLFF. CDR3 in DNA: TGTGCCTGGCGGTACAGAGCAACTAATGAAAAACTGTTTTTT. Based on the CDR3 plus reference TRBV30 and TRBJ1-4, the full variable domain is SQTIHQWPATLVQPVGSPLSLECTVEGTSNPNLYWYRQAAGRGLQLLFYSVGIGQISSEVPQNLSASRPQDRQFILSSKKLLLSDSGFYLCAWRYRATNEKLFFGSGTQLSVL.

The chain combines TRBV19 with TRBJ1-2; D perhaps matches TRBD1 (5 bases). The germline V gene has CDR1 LNHDA and CDR2 SQIVND (reference sequence). Between the trimmed V and J ends, which lost 4 bases and 4 bases, there was a span of 13 bases. CDR3 length equals 14 residues. The CDR3 is CASSSLGVTYGYTF. As DNA, the CDR3 is TGTGCCAGTAGTAGCCTGGGGGTTACCTATGGCTACACCTTC.

The rearrangement joins TRBV11-2 to TRBJ1-6; the D gene is possibly TRBD1 (6 bases). V lost 5 bases and J 4 bases, leaving 12 bases between the germline ends. The germline gives CDR1 SGHAT, CDR2 FQNNGV. The CDR3 is made up of 15 amino acids. DNA for the CDR3: TGTGCCAGCAGCACACCCGGGACATATAATTCACCCCTCCACTTT. Encoded protein: CASSTPGTYNSPLHF.

The chain combines TRBV24-1 with TRBJ2-1; TRBD2 might be the D (5 bases). V shed 3 bases and J shed 15 bases, with 17 bases lying between them. CDR3 size: 13 residues. Looked up from germline, CDR1 is KGHDR and CDR2 is SFDVKD. In nucleotides, the CDR3 is TGTGCCACCAGTGATCCGGGAAACGCTGAACGGTTCTTC. Translated, it gives CATSDPGNAERFF.

The rearrangement joins TRBV2 to TRBJ2-1, with D tentatively TRBD2 (6 bases). This CDR3 has 17 amino acids. The germline V gene has CDR1 SNHLY and CDR2 FYNNEI. The germline V and J ends were trimmed by 6 bases and 4 bases, with 22 bases remaining between them. CDR3 DNA sequence: TGTGCCAGCAGAAAAGGAAGGGAACTAGCTTTTTACAATGAGCAGTTCTTC. Amino acid sequence: CASRKGRELAFYNEQFF.

The CDR3 here is CASWGRWGGNTGELFF. CDR3 in DNA: TGCGCCAGCTGGGGGCGGTGGGGGGGCAACACCGGGGAGCTGTTTTTT. The chain carries TRBV10-2 and TRBJ2-2; possible D gene TRBD2, 7 bases. Trimming left V 8 bases short and J 2 bases short, with 18 bases between. This CDR3 is 16 amino acids long. Per the germline V gene, CDR1 is WSHSY and CDR2 is SAAADI.

In DNA, the CDR3 is TGTGCCACCAGTGATTTAAAGGGAAGGGAGCGGGAGAAGTCCTACAATGAGCAGTTCTTC. Translation: CATSDLKGREREKSYNEQFF. This rearrangement joins TRBV24-1 to TRBJ2-1; the match to TRBD2 covers 8 bases. J lost 1 base, V lost 1 base, and 14 bases had no gene match. This CDR3 is 20 amino acids long. Looked up from germline, CDR1 is KGHDR and CDR2 is SFDVKD.

V is TRBV5-8 and J is TRBJ1-4; possibly TRBD1 for D (6 bases). In germline, CDR1 is SGHTS, CDR2 YDEGEE. The V end was cut by 2 bases, the J end by 7 bases, with 12 bases between. The CDR3 totals 14 residues. The CDR3 sequence: CASSLWAGAEKLFF. Written as DNA, the CDR3 is TGTGCCAGCAGCTTATGGGCAGGGGCTGAAAAACTGTTTTTT.

The gene calls are TRBV4-3 and TRBJ1-1; 9 bases are shared with TRBD1. Looked up from germline, CDR1 is LGHNA and CDR2 is YSLEER. V gave up 3 bases and J gave up 3 bases; unmatched junction bases: 5. The CDR3 loop spans 15 amino acids. The CDR3 reads CASSQAQGADTEAFF. The CDR3 DNA reads TGCGCCAGCAGCCAGGCACAGGGGGCTGACACTGAAGCTTTCTTT.

This rearrangement joins TRBV19 to TRBJ1-4; D remains unclear. V was trimmed by 5 bases and J by 8 bases, leaving 18 bases between them. Germline CDR1 LNHDA, CDR2 SQIVND (reference sequence). The CDR3 is 15 residues long. Written as DNA, the CDR3 is TGTGCCAGTAGTCACCTACGGAGCTTGGGGGAAAAACTGTTTTTT. It codes for CASSHLRSLGEKLFF.

The chain joins TRBV7-2 to TRBJ2-3; D not certain. In germline, CDR1 is SGHTA, CDR2 FQGNSA. Between the trimmed V and J ends, which lost 5 bases and 4 bases, there was a span of 7 bases. The CDR3 consists of 12 residues. CDR3 sequence reads: CASSPTADTQYF. DNA for the CDR3: TGTGCCAGCAGCCCCACGGCAGATACGCAGTATTTT.